Included here is one T cell receptor (beta chain) sequence, with context. Germline V gives CDR1 SGHKS, CDR2 YYEKEE (reference sequence). This CDR3 is built from 15 residues. The V gene lost 3 bases and the J gene lost 5 bases, with 17 bases spanning the gap. Libraries were prepared by immunoSEQ multiplex PCR; TCRdb keeps only in-frame clonotypes and omits some of them. The sample carries 95,000 to 100,000 clones, about 80% recorded once. This entry is derived from a study of blood T cell repertoires in COVID-19. The origin of this receptor is a human donor in a cohort sampled during active COVID-19. V usage is TRBV5-5 and J usage is TRBJ2-5; maybe TRBD2 (6 bases). Sequenced input: peripheral blood. CDR3 nucleotide sequence: TGTGCCAGCAGCTGGGGGATACTGGAGGGGGAGACCCAGTACTTC. This translates into CASSWGILEGETQYF.